The 2 T cell receptor beta chains listed next were all sequenced from one sample in a study of cytomegalovirus exposure and HLA in healthy donors (dated by TCRdb to the late 2010s). Libraries were built with the immunoSEQ multiplex PCR assay. For the multiplex PCR, a mixture combining 60 forward primers for TCR Vbeta segments and 13 reverse primers for TCR Jbeta segments was used. Held by TCRdb, this immuneACCESS table contains in-frame sequences only and omits some clones. Under half of the omission traces to an unresolved V gene where checked; the cause of the rest is unknown. A total of about 140,000 clones appear in this sample, more than 60% of them only once. The leading ten clones occupy 8.8% of the sample. Material for sequencing was PBMCs. Every receptor here comes from a woman in her 50s in good health and CMV-seropositive.

This clone was counted only a few times. The J gene is TRBJ1-2, the V gene TRBV20-1; 7 bases match TRBD1. The CDR3 runs to 9 residues. The germline gives CDR1 DFQATT, CDR2 SNEGSKA (reference sequence). In nucleotides, the CDR3 is TGCAGCGATGGGGACAGCGGAACCTTC. Translating gives CSDGDSGTF.

This clone was seen a handful of times. CDR3 region: CASSSTGARNGNTIYF. CDR3 in DNA: TGTGCCAGCAGTTCTACAGGGGCCAGGAACGGAAACACCATATATTTT. V gene TRBV6-6 combines with J gene TRBJ1-3; 7 bases are a match to TRBD1. CDR3 size: 16 residues. Germline trimming cut 4 bases from V and 4 bases from J; bases unmatched to any gene: 10. Germline V lookup: CDR1 MNHNY, CDR2 SVGAGI (reference sequence).